This section outlines one TCR beta chain sequence together with its context. Its antigen remains unknown. These data are taken from a study of radiation and T cells in renal cell carcinoma. Whole-study context: Nephrectomy followed 15 Gy stereotactic body radiation by 4 weeks.

Produced via immunoSEQ multiplex PCR; TCRdb's table is partial and in-frame only. The profile covers about 150,000 clones, with about nine tenths appearing a single time and around 4% taken by the ten largest. The time point was: baseline pretreatment blood. Treatment described: 15 Gy SBRT to primary tumor, nephrectomy 4 weeks later. This renal cell carcinoma was of the clear cell type. The CDR3 sequence is 14 residues long. The germline V gene encodes CDR1 SGHTA and CDR2 FQGNSA. Trimming removed 5 bases at V and 5 bases at J, with 15 bases between. General observations from the study: In blood, top tumor clones expanded by 2 weeks, shrinking by 4. Baseline intratumoral clonotype presence is unknown without pretreatment biopsies.

Here the sequenced sample was blood, taken from a patient whose treatment included radiotherapy and nephrectomy. The chain has TRBV7-2 and TRBJ2-5; D ambiguous. This receptor was identified in a woman in her 70s with renal cell carcinoma. The CDR3 protein is CASSVARPRETQYF. Here the CDR3 DNA reads TGTGCCAGCAGCGTCGCTAGGCCTCGGGAGACCCAGTACTTC.